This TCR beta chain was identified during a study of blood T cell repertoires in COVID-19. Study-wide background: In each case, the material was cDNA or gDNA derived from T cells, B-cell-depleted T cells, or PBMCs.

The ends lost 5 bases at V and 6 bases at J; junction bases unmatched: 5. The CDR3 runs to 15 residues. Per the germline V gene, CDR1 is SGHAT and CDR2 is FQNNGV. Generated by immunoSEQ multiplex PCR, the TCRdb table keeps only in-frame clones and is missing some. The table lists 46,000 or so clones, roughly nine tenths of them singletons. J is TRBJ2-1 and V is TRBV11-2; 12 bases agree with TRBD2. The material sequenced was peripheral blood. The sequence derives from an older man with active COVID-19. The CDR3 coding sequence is TGTGCCAGCAGCCGGACTAGCGGGGCTGGCAATGAGCAGTTCTTC. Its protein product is CASSRTSGAGNEQFF.